This T cell receptor beta chain was identified in a study of tissue T cells after allogeneic stem cell transplantation. Germline V lookup: CDR1 KGHPV, CDR2 FQNQEV (reference sequence). The CDR3 has 14 residues. The germline V and J ends were trimmed by 0 bases and 3 bases, with 6 bases remaining between them. Method: immunoSEQ multiplex PCR; TCRdb's copy keeps in-frame clones and lacks some. The sample has several thousand clones; approximately 46% are singletons. The time point is: mouse harvest day 14 after allogeneic transplant. Tail vein injection delivered 10^7 T-cell-depleted bone marrow cells and 10^6 splenic CD5+ T cells. Tissues came from B6→BALB/c major-mismatch GVHD mice at day 7 or 14. Regarding the study as a whole: In patients and mice, blood and spleen missed much of tissue repertoire. The study did not identify alloreactive or antigen-specific tissue TCRs, and some clones might be persisting host cells.

With respect to this clone: Its antigen is unknown. Gene names are mouse gene names. The CDR3 goes on 1 residue after the read ends, and that part is filled in from the germline J gene.

The rearrangement uses TRBV26 and TRBJ1-3; the D is unclear. What was sequenced was gut tissue. The sequence was collected from a female BALB/c mouse given C57BL/6 T cells with graft-versus-host disease after an allogeneic hematopoietic cell transplant. The sequenced part of the CDR3 DNA is TGTGCCAGCAGTCTGTCGGGGTTTGGAAATACGCTCTAT. As protein: CASSLSGFGNTLY. The CDR3, in full, reads CASSLSGFGNTLYF. Together with reference TRBV26 and TRBJ1-3, the CDR3 gives the full variable domain: NSKVIQTPRYLVKGQGQKAKMRCIPEKGHPVVFWYQQNKNNEFKFLINFQNQEVLQQIDMTEKRFSAECPSNSPCSLEIQSSEAGDSALYLCASSLSGFGNTLYFGEGSRLIVV.